The source of this T cell receptor beta chain is a study of T cell repertoires in cytomegalovirus infection. Trimming removed 8 bases from V and 11 bases from J, with 15 bases in between. Germline assignment: CDR1 MNHEY and CDR2 SVGEGT. There are 11 residues in the CDR3. One entry per CDR3 protein results from TCRdb running MiXCR on the reads. The table shows approximately 990,000 distinct CDR3 sequences, with around 31% occurring only once. The table lists this clonotype with a count of one. Its cognate antigen is unknown. The sequences come from cultured CD8+ T cells from PBMCs, collected from culture after CMV antigen stimulation. V usage is TRBV6-2 or TRBV6-3 and J usage is TRBJ1-1; no definite D call. This TCR was recovered from a human donor in good health (CMV status not recorded). Some clones in this sample may be carry-over from other donors' samples. The CDR3 nucleotides are TGTGCCAGCGGGCCCTGGCGCGACGCTTTCTTT. Residues: CASGPWRDAFF.